The clone carrying this TCR beta chain was observed a few times. Its specificity is not known. At one boundary the junction diverges from the germline segment, which might be a read error. The data were obtained in a study of tumor-infiltrating lymphocytes in primary liver carcinoma. Study-wide context: Primary liver carcinomas in the patients were surgically resected. Whole-study results and caveats: Among the pair types, tumor region pairs showed more overlap than tumor-adjacent and tumor-blood pairs.

In addition to blood RNA drawn from unsorted whole blood, germline DNA was extracted. The germline gives CDR1 SQVTM, CDR2 ANQGSEA. The CDR3 has 16 residues. Total RNA amounting to about 520 ng was the source from which TCR beta cDNA was made with a constant-region primer. Each TCR beta library was derived from three nested multiplex PCR rounds that employed slightly modified ARM-PCR. TRBV1-TRBV30 forward primers paired with a C-beta reverse primer drove the first two PCR rounds, about 10 cycles each. TCRdb fed the multiplex PCR reads into MiXCR, producing one record per CDR3 protein. The sample yields around 330,000 distinct CDR3 sequences, about three fifths seen once.

V is TRBV29-1 and J is TRBJ2-7, with TRBD1 matching over 9 bases. Sequenced input: peripheral blood. The TCR was taken from a woman in her 30s with primary liver carcinoma and hepatitis B virus infection. CDR3: CSAALPGTGTYYGQYF. The DNA of the CDR3 is TGCAGCGCAGCACTCCCCGGGACAGGGACATACTACGGGCAGTACTTC.